A selection of T cell receptor beta chains follows, all from one sample in a study of T cell responses to AZD1222 COVID-19 vaccine. Repertoires were generated with immunoSEQ multiplex PCR, while TCRdb's copy carries only in-frame clones and drops some. The sample holds 130,000 or so clones, 80% to 90% seen once. Sequenced here: peripheral blood, sampled 28 days after the second AZD1222 dose. The receptors originated from an adult who received the AZD1222 COVID-19 vaccine. Each CDR3 is given with its conserved first and last residue. A D gene is named only where the DNA matches it firmly. Some rows have no size entry. The others give once, few or many, or a class for an expanded clone.

>NA|TRBV19|TRBJ1-2|NA
CASSIDLGAYGYTF
TGTGCCAGTAGTATAGATCTGGGCGCCTATGGCTACACCTTC
>NA|TRBV10-3|TRBJ2-7|NA
CAISESERPVRRAEQYF
TGTGCCATCAGTGAGTCAGAGCGTCCCGTCCGTCGGGCCGAGCAGTACTTC
>NA|TRBV21-1|TRBJ1-2|NA
CASSKDSYGYTF
TGTGCCAGCAGCAAGGACAGCTATGGCTACACCTTC
>NA|TRBV30|TRBJ2-2|NA
CAWTDTGELFF
TGTGCCTGGACTGACACCGGGGAGCTGTTTTTT
>NA|TRBV9|TRBJ2-7|NA
CASTPGTAFYEQYF
TGTGCCAGCACACCCGGGACTGCTTTCTACGAGCAGTACTTC
>TRBD1|TRBV30|TRBJ1-6|NA
CAWSGPPSTGGMVSPLHF
TGTGCCTGGAGTGGCCCCCCCTCCACAGGGGGCATGGTATCACCCCTCCACTTT
>TRBD1|TRBV18|TRBJ2-6|once
CASSPPPERTGNGANVLTF
TGTGCCAGCTCACCACCGCCAGAAAGGACAGGGAACGGGGCCAACGTCCTGACTTTC
>NA|TRBV12-3/TRBV12-4|TRBJ1-2|NA
CASSFENYGYTF
TGTGCCAGCAGTTTCGAAAACTATGGCTACACCTTC
>TRBD1|TRBV18|TRBJ1-2|NA
CASSEATGGSTF
TGTGCCAGCTCAGAAGCCACAGGGGGGTCAACCTTC
>TRBD2|TRBV13|TRBJ2-1|NA
CASSLPREGSNNEQFF
TGTGCCAGCAGCTTACCTCGGGAGGGGTCAAACAATGAGCAGTTCTTC
>NA|TRBV5-4|TRBJ1-3|NA
CASSTAAGIKDTIYF
TGTGCCAGCAGCACCGCGGCCGGGATCAAGGACACCATATATTTT
>NA|TRBV5-1|TRBJ1-3|NA
CASSLGGLNTGNTIYF
TGCGCCAGCAGCTTGGGAGGACTAAACACTGGAAACACCATATATTTT
>NA|TRBV11-2|TRBJ1-1|NA
CASSLEGSGRTEAFF
TGTGCCAGCAGCTTAGAGGGTAGCGGGCGGACGGAAGCTTTCTTT
>NA|TRBV23-1|TRBJ1-1|NA
CASSQSGRAGQANTEAFF
TGCGCCAGCAGTCAAAGCGGACGAGCGGGGCAGGCTAACACTGAAGCTTTCTTT
>NA|TRBV6-2/TRBV6-3|TRBJ1-5|NA
CASSYPAAYQPQHF
TGTGCCAGCAGTTATCCGGCAGCTTATCAGCCCCAGCATTTT
>NA|TRBV19|TRBJ1-1|NA
CASRRGDQGYTEAFF
TGTGCCAGTAGACGTGGGGACCAGGGGTACACTGAAGCTTTCTTT
>NA|TRBV5-4|TRBJ1-3|NA
CASSLAGGLKAGNTIYF
TGTGCCAGCAGCTTGGCCGGGGGACTCAAAGCGGGAAACACCATATATTTT
>TRBD1|TRBV3-1/TRBV3-2|TRBJ2-1|NA
CASSQRQGAYNEQFF
TGTGCCAGCAGCCAGAGACAGGGGGCCTACAATGAGCAGTTCTTC
>NA|TRBV19|TRBJ1-2|once
CASSIVGQLNYGYTF
TGTGCCAGTAGTATAGTCGGCCAACTTAACTATGGCTACACCTTC
>NA|TRBV5-1|TRBJ1-2|NA
CASSFWRAGDYGYTF
TGCGCCAGCAGCTTTTGGAGAGCTGGGGACTATGGCTACACCTTC
>NA|TRBV5-1|TRBJ2-7|NA
CASSPDTAYEQYF
TGCGCCAGCAGTCCGGACACTGCCTACGAGCAGTACTTC
>NA|TRBV5-1|TRBJ2-6|NA
CASSLTGPGANVLTF
TGCGCCAGCAGCTTGACAGGGCCGGGGGCCAACGTCCTGACTTTC
>TRBD1|TRBV3-1/TRBV3-2|TRBJ1-3|NA
CASSRDRGYSGNTIYF
TGTGCCAGCAGCCGGGACAGGGGTTACTCTGGAAACACCATATATTTT
>TRBD1|TRBV6-5|TRBJ1-1|NA
CASIRLGQGDTEAFF
TGTGCCAGCATCCGGTTGGGACAGGGTGACACTGAAGCTTTCTTT
>TRBD1|TRBV4-1|TRBJ2-5|NA
CASSPGDRGFQETQYF
TGCGCCAGCAGCCCCGGGGACAGGGGGTTTCAAGAGACCCAGTACTTC
>TRBD1|TRBV5-1|TRBJ1-5|NA
CASSPGTGNQPQHF
TGCGCCAGCAGTCCTGGGACAGGAAATCAGCCCCAGCATTTT
>TRBD1|TRBV7-2|TRBJ2-1|NA
CASILDRGGNEQFF
TGTGCCAGCATCCTGGACAGGGGGGGCAATGAGCAGTTCTTC
>TRBD1|TRBV24-1|TRBJ1-5|once
CATSEAGTGDAQPQHF
TGTGCCACCAGTGAGGCCGGGACAGGTGACGCTCAGCCCCAGCATTTT
>NA|TRBV7-9|TRBJ2-5|NA
CASGPWTKTQYF
TGTGCCAGCGGGCCCTGGACGAAGACCCAGTACTTC
>NA|TRBV20-1|TRBJ2-3|NA
CSYGLLDTQYF
TGCAGTTATGGACTTTTAGATACGCAGTATTTT
>NA|TRBV20-1|TRBJ1-1|NA
CSGIDRSEAFF
TGCAGCGGAATCGACAGGTCTGAAGCTTTCTTT
>NA|TRBV18|TRBJ2-7|NA
CASSRDSGEQYF
TGTGCCAGCTCACGGGATTCCGGCGAGCAGTACTTC
>NA|TRBV4-1|TRBJ2-4|NA
CASSSRDRENIQYF
TGCGCCAGCAGCTCCCGGGACCGAGAAAACATTCAGTACTTC
>NA|TRBV18|TRBJ1-3|NA
CASSQNGPWSSGNTIYF
TGTGCCAGCTCGCAGAACGGACCGTGGAGCTCTGGAAACACCATATATTTT
>TRBD1|TRBV29-1|TRBJ1-5|NA
CSVAQGRDQPQHF
TGCAGCGTTGCACAGGGGAGAGATCAGCCCCAGCATTTT
>TRBD2|TRBV6-2/TRBV6-3|TRBJ2-1|NA
CASSYRAGGPNEQFF
TGTGCCAGCAGTTACCGGGCGGGGGGGCCGAATGAGCAGTTCTTC
>TRBD2|TRBV29-1|TRBJ2-1|NA
CSVEGGSSYNEQFF
TGCAGCGTTGAAGGCGGGAGCTCCTACAATGAGCAGTTCTTC
>NA|TRBV30|TRBJ2-7|NA
CAWRAPGFSLHEQYF
TGTGCCTGGAGGGCGCCGGGATTCTCGCTCCACGAGCAGTACTTC
>TRBD1|TRBV11-2|TRBJ1-1|NA
CASSSPTGEDTEAFF
TGTGCCAGCAGCTCCCCGACAGGGGAGGACACTGAAGCTTTCTTT
>NA|TRBV6-5|TRBJ2-2|once
CASTFNTGELFF
TGTGCCAGCACGTTCAACACCGGGGAGCTGTTTTTT
>NA|TRBV6-2/TRBV6-3|TRBJ1-3|NA
CASSYSTGALPGNTIYF
TGTGCCAGCAGTTACTCGACGGGGGCCCTACCTGGAAACACCATATATTTT
>NA|TRBV11-2|TRBJ1-1|NA
CASSAPQDTWGTEAFF
TGTGCCAGCAGCGCCCCTCAGGACACATGGGGCACTGAAGCTTTCTTT
>TRBD2|TRBV27|TRBJ2-7|once
CASSSPAGVYEQYF
TGTGCCAGCAGTTCCCCAGCGGGAGTGTACGAGCAGTACTTC
>NA|TRBV6-5|TRBJ1-4|NA
CASSYPGRANEKLFF
TGTGCCAGCAGTTACCCGGGACGGGCTAATGAAAAACTGTTTTTT
>NA|TRBV6-5|TRBJ2-1|NA
CASSFRSPGVNEQFF
TGTGCCAGCAGTTTTCGCTCCCCAGGGGTAAATGAGCAGTTCTTC
>NA|TRBV6-4|TRBJ1-6|NA
CASRDRNNSPLHF
TGTGCCAGCAGGGACAGAAACAATTCACCCCTCCACTTT
>TRBD1|TRBV6-5|TRBJ1-1|NA
CASRVTGGLNTEAFF
TGTGCCAGCAGAGTTACAGGGGGCTTGAACACTGAAGCTTTCTTT
>NA|TRBV6-5|TRBJ2-7|NA
CASGQFNEQYF
TGTGCCAGCGGACAGTTCAACGAGCAGTACTTC
>TRBD1|TRBV5-1|TRBJ2-1|NA
CASSTQGYDNEQFF
TGCGCCAGCAGCACACAGGGGTACGACAATGAGCAGTTCTTC
>NA|TRBV6-5|TRBJ1-5|NA
CASSYSRGGNQPQHF
TGTGCCAGCAGTTACTCGCGCGGGGGTAATCAGCCCCAGCATTTT
>TRBD1|TRBV3-1/TRBV3-2|TRBJ1-2|NA
CASSHQGATGGNYGYTF
TGTGCCAGCAGCCATCAGGGGGCGACCGGAGGTAACTATGGCTACACCTTC
>TRBD1|TRBV10-3|TRBJ1-2|NA
CAISESPPITGDYGYTF
TGTGCCATCAGTGAGTCCCCCCCCATAACAGGGGACTATGGCTACACCTTC
>NA|TRBV12-2|TRBJ2-3|NA
CASRLALGQGSSTDTQYF
TGTGCAAGTCGCTTAGCGCTAGGACAGGGGTCTAGCACAGATACGCAGTATTTT
>NA|TRBV9|TRBJ2-3|NA
CASSVGLQRRTDTQYF
TGTGCCAGCAGCGTAGGGTTGCAGCGCCGCACAGATACGCAGTATTTT
>NA|TRBV7-6|TRBJ1-1|NA
CASSLGGPPEAFF
TGTGCCAGCAGCTTGGGGGGCCCTCCTGAAGCTTTCTTT
>TRBD1|TRBV11-2|TRBJ1-6|NA
CASSLGTGGSPLHF
TGTGCCAGCAGCTTGGGGACAGGGGGCTCACCCCTCCACTTT
>TRBD2|TRBV5-5|TRBJ2-1|NA
CASSLPSGGLYNEQFF
TGTGCCAGCAGCTTGCCTTCGGGGGGTCTTTACAATGAGCAGTTCTTC
>NA|TRBV6-5|TRBJ1-1|NA
CASSYSSGETEAFF
TGTGCCAGCAGTTACTCGAGTGGGGAGACTGAAGCTTTCTTT